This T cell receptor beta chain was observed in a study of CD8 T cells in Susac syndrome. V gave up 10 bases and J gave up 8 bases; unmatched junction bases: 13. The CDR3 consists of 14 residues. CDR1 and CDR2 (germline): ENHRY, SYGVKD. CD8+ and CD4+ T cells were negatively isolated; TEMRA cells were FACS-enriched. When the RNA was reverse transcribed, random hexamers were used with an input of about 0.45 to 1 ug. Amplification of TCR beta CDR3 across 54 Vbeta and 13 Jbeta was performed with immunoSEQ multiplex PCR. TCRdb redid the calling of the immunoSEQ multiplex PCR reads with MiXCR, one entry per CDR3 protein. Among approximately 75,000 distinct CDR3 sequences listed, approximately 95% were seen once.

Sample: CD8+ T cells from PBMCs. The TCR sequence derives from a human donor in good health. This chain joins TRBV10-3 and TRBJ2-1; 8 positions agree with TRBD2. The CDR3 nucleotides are TGTGCCACCTCGGGCGGGGGGCCCTTGGATGAGCAGTTCTTC. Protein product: CATSGGGPLDEQFF.